Following are 21 T cell receptor beta chains from one sample sequenced in a study of siplizumab effects on memory and regulatory T cells. Data came from immunoSEQ multiplex PCR; TCRdb stores just in-frame clones and leaves some out. The sample lists nearly 85,000 clones; around 95% were seen once. Sequenced: CD8+ T cells sorted from blood. All receptors derive from a human donor in good health.

This chain uses TRBV7-9 with TRBJ1-2; maybe TRBD1 (5 bases). CDR1 is SEHNR, CDR2 FQNEAQ, per germline (reference sequence). V was shortened by 4 bases and J by 6 bases, with 9 bases between the two germline ends. The CDR3 loop spans 12 amino acids. The CDR3 is CASSSQGNGYTF. DNA for the CDR3: TGTGCCAGCAGCTCTCAGGGAAATGGCTACACCTTC.

The chain couples TRBV27 to TRBJ1-1, with D maybe TRBD1 (5 bases). This CDR3 is built from 14 residues. V gave up 8 bases and J gave up 5 bases, with 18 bases separating them. From germline, CDR1 is MNHEY and CDR2 SMNVEV (reference sequence). The CDR3 nucleotides read TGTGCCAGCTCAAATGTGAGGGGCGCGACTGAAGCTTTCTTT. This gives the protein CASSNVRGATEAFF.

The chain uses TRBV7-9 and TRBJ2-3; possible D gene TRBD2, 6 bases. The CDR3 has 15 amino acids. Germline V gene data show CDR1 as SEHNR and CDR2 as FQNEAQ (reference sequence). V lost 1 base and J 2 bases, leaving 10 bases between the germline ends. DNA for the CDR3: TGTGCCAGCAGCTTAGGATCTAGCGACACAGATACGCAGTATTTT. Translated: CASSLGSSDTDTQYF.

V usage is TRBV19 and J usage is TRBJ2-7; 11 bases fit TRBD2. This CDR3 has 15 amino acids. The trim removed 7 bases at V and 0 bases at J, leaving 5 bases unmatched. The germline V gene has CDR1 LNHDA and CDR2 SQIVND (reference sequence). In DNA, the CDR3 is TGTGCCAGTACCGTAGCGGGAGGGTCCTCCTACGAGCAGTACTTC. Protein product: CASTVAGGSSYEQYF. The entire variable domain, with the rest obtained from reference TRBV19 and TRBJ2-7, is as follows: DGGITQSPKYLFRKEGQNVTLSCEQNLNHDAMYWYRQDPGQGLRLIYYSQIVNDFQKGDIAEGYSVSREKKESFPLTVTSAQKNPTAFYLCASTVAGGSSYEQYFGPGTRLTVT.

V usage is TRBV13 and J usage is TRBJ2-3, with 12 positions matching TRBD2. This CDR3 has 16 residues. The V and J ends lost 3 bases and 1 base, in that order; junction bases with no gene match: 2. CDR1 is PRHDT and CDR2 is FYEKMQ in the germline V gene (reference sequence). In nucleotides, the CDR3 is TGTGCCAGCAGCTTCGGACTAGCGGGACGCACAGATACGCAGTATTTT. The encoded protein is CASSFGLAGRTDTQYF.

The rearrangement joins TRBV7-9 to TRBJ2-5; 13 bases align to TRBD2. Germline CDR1 SEHNR, CDR2 FQNEAQ (reference sequence). The CDR3 runs 18 residues. Trimming took 4 bases from V and 4 from J; bases not matched to a gene: 12. This CDR3 reads CASSWTRLLAGGRETQYF. CDR3 nucleotides: TGTGCCAGCAGCTGGACTCGCTTACTAGCGGGAGGGAGAGAGACCCAGTACTTC.

The chain is built from TRBV7-4 and TRBJ1-2; possible D gene TRBD1, 5 bases. Trimming shortened V by 3 bases and J by 5 bases, and 10 bases separated the two germline ends. This CDR3 has 13 amino acids. Germline assignment: CDR1 SGHVT and CDR2 SQSDAQ. CDR3 protein: CASSLGGEYGYTF. The CDR3, as DNA: TGTGCCAGCAGCTTGGGAGGGGAGTATGGCTACACCTTC. Full variable domain (missing parts from reference TRBV7-4 and TRBJ1-2): GAGVSQSPRYKVAKRGRDVALRCDSISGHVTLYWYRQTLGQGSEVLTYSQSDAQRDKSGRPSGRFSAERPERSVSTLKIQRTEQGDSAVYLCASSLGGEYGYTFGSGTRLTVV.

The rearrangement uses TRBV19 and TRBJ2-1; 8 positions agree with TRBD2. Germline V gene sequence: CDR1 LNHDA, CDR2 SQIVND (reference sequence). V was clipped by 3 bases and J by 7 bases; unmatched bases: 8. This CDR3 is built from 15 residues. Here the CDR3 reads CASSITAGGWNEQFF. CDR3 in DNA: TGTGCCAGTAGTATTACGGCGGGAGGATGGAATGAGCAGTTCTTC.

This chain links TRBV13 with TRBJ2-7, with TRBD2 identical over 12 bases. The CDR3 has 17 residues. V lost 2 bases and J lost 5; bases outside the gene matches: 10. Per germline, CDR1 PRHDT and CDR2 FYEKMQ (reference sequence). In nucleotides, the CDR3 is TGTGCCAGCAGCTTACAACCTAGCGGGAGGGTTTCGGACGAGCAGTACTTC. This encodes CASSLQPSGRVSDEQYF.

The CDR3 nucleotides read TGTGCCAGTAGTATCGTCAGGGGGCTTAGGGACACTGAAGCTTTCTTT. Translated, it gives CASSIVRGLRDTEAFF. The chain is built from TRBV19 and TRBJ1-1, with 8 bases matching TRBD1. The CDR3 contains 16 residues. V lost 3 bases to trimming and J lost 3 bases; unmatched junction nucleotides: 9. Germline-derived CDR1 and CDR2 are LNHDA and SQIVND (reference sequence).

This chain connects TRBV10-2 to TRBJ2-5, with 8 bases lining up with TRBD1. Looked up from germline, CDR1 is WSHSY and CDR2 is SAAADI. With V trimmed by 1 base and J by 5 bases, 6 bases remained unmatched. The CDR3 spans 15 residues. The CDR3 coding sequence is TGCGCCAGCAGTGAGTTGCAGGGGGCGTTTGAGACCCAGTACTTC. Encoded protein: CASSELQGAFETQYF.

The chain recombines TRBV4-1 with TRBJ1-1; D might be TRBD1 (6 bases). Deletions cut 4 bases from V and 1 base from J, with 16 bases between. The CDR3 sequence is 16 residues long. Germline CDR1 MGHRA, CDR2 YSYEKL. The CDR3 loop is CASSPAPQGENTEAFF. CDR3 bases: TGCGCCAGCAGCCCAGCCCCACAGGGCGAGAACACTGAAGCTTTCTTT.

This clone was observed a few times. In nucleotides, the CDR3 is TGCGCCAGCAGCCAAGATCCGAGTCAGCCCCAGCATTTT. Its protein is CASSQDPSQPQHF. The chain is built from TRBV4-1 and TRBJ1-5; D ambiguous. Germline V gives CDR1 MGHRA, CDR2 YSYEKL. The CDR3 has 13 residues. The germline V and J ends were trimmed by 0 bases and 6 bases, with 6 bases remaining between them.

This rearrangement joins TRBV27 to TRBJ2-7, with 7 bases lining up with TRBD2. The CDR3 extends over 14 amino acids. The V gene end was trimmed by 6 bases and the J gene end by 2 bases; junction bases not matched to a gene: 7. CDR1 MNHEY and CDR2 SMNVEV come from the germline V gene (reference sequence). CDR3 nucleotide sequence: TGTGCCAGCAGCAAGGCTAGCGGTGCCTACGAGCAGTACTTC. Protein sequence: CASSKASGAYEQYF.

The table lists this clone with a count of one. The rearrangement links TRBV10-1 to TRBJ1-1; TRBD1 is a possible D gene (6 bases). Germline V gene data show CDR1 as WNHNN and CDR2 as SYGVQD (reference sequence). The CDR3 is 14 amino acids. Trimming pared 0 bases from V and 4 bases from J, leaving 9 bases between. The CDR3 DNA follows: TGCGCCAGCAGTGAGTCCAGCAGGGGCACTGAAGCTTTCTTT. This translates into CASSESSRGTEAFF.

The chain employs TRBV5-1 and TRBJ2-1; 8 bases line up with TRBD1. V lost 4 bases to trimming and J lost 0 bases; unmatched junction nucleotides: 6. The CDR3 has 16 residues. Germline CDR1 and CDR2: SGHRS and YFSETQ. CDR3 sequence reads: CASSDGQGGSYNEQFF. The DNA of the CDR3 is TGCGCCAGCAGCGACGGACAGGGTGGCTCCTACAATGAGCAGTTCTTC.

The DNA of the CDR3 is TGTGCCAGCAGCTTAGCTAGCGGGAGCACAGATACGCAGTATTTT. It codes for CASSLASGSTDTQYF. The chain uses TRBV7-9 and TRBJ2-3, with 7 bases fitting TRBD2. The CDR3 length is 15 residues. Germline V gene lookup returns CDR1 SEHNR and CDR2 FQNEAQ (reference sequence). With 0 bases clipped from V and 0 bases from J, the junction kept 0 bases outside the gene matches.

This clone was seen a single time. This rearrangement joins TRBV9 to TRBJ2-5, with 8 bases fitting TRBD2. Looked up from germline, CDR1 is SGDLS and CDR2 is YYNGEE. The CDR3 is made up of 14 amino acids. J gave up 3 bases and V 4 bases, and 5 bases lay outside the gene matches. The CDR3, as DNA: TGTGCCAGCAGCACTCGGGGACTAGAAGAGACCCAGTACTTC. Translating gives CASSTRGLEETQYF.

The chain has TRBV6-5 and TRBJ2-7; TRBD2 matches at 8 bases. Germline V gene data show CDR1 as MNHEY and CDR2 as SVGAGI. Trimming removed 9 bases from V and 4 bases from J; junction bases left unmatched: 8. The CDR3 runs to 13 residues. The CDR3 sequence: CASLQREQYEQYF. CDR3 bases: TGTGCCAGTCTCCAGCGGGAGCAATACGAGCAGTACTTC.

The V gene is TRBV14, the J gene TRBJ2-5; 10 bases agree with TRBD2. Losses at the gene ends were 2 bases for V and 4 bases for J; bases not matched to a gene: 4. The germline CDR1 and CDR2 sequences are SGHDN and FVKESK. The CDR3 runs to 15 residues. In DNA form, the CDR3 reads TGTGCCAGCAGCCAAACTAGCGGGATGGGAGAGACCCAGTACTTC. Its protein is CASSQTSGMGETQYF.

The J gene is TRBJ2-1, the V gene TRBV30; 12 bases fit TRBD2. Germline V CDR1 and CDR2: GTSNPN, SVGIG (reference sequence). This CDR3 is 16 amino acids long. The J segment lost 8 bases and the V segment lost 5 bases, leaving 13 bases of the junction unmatched. CDR3 in DNA: TGTGCCTGGGTGATGGCGGGACTAGCGGGTTTCGATGAGCAGTTCTTC. Its translation: CAWVMAGLAGFDEQFF.